The clone carrying this TCR beta chain was counted a few times. The antigen is not known. These data are taken from a study of T cells in localized non-small cell lung cancer. Overall study findings and caveats: Turning up in adjacent lung were a median approximately 50 of the top 100 tumor clones. Among blood samples, higher T cell density accompanied longer overall survival. Sequencing, confined to only one tumor region, leaves heterogeneity possible.

Data came from immunoSEQ multiplex PCR; TCRdb stores just in-frame clones and leaves some out. The sample shows approximately 3,600 clones, approximately 30% of them seen only once. The receptor's source is a male donor at least 60 years old with stage III lung adenocarcinoma. Here the sequenced sample was normal lung tissue next to the tumor, taken before any cancer treatment.

The DNA of the CDR3 is TGTGCCAGCAGCTCTGGACTAGCGGGAGTAAAAGATACGCAGTATTTT. Translation gives CASSSGLAGVKDTQYF. The chain couples TRBV11-1 to TRBJ2-3, with 13 nucleotides matching TRBD2. The CDR3 covers 16 residues. The germline V gene encodes CDR1 SGHAT and CDR2 FQDESV (reference sequence). With 4 bases clipped from V and 5 bases from J, the junction kept 6 bases outside the gene matches.